The 26 T cell receptor beta chains below all came from one sample that was sequenced in a study of Graves' ophthalmopathy and Graves' hyperthyroidism. Scientists amplified the TCR beta CDR3 regions from RNA transcripts. HTBI primers primed a first-round RT-PCR, and a second-round multiplex PCR followed. TCRdb re-derived calls from the multiplex PCR reads in MiXCR, one entry per CDR3 protein. Among about 390,000 distinct CDR3 sequences listed, 15% to 20% were seen once. The sequenced material came from peripheral blood. These receptors were taken from an adult woman with stable Graves' hyperthyroidism.

Concerning this clonotype itself: Sequence at one end of the junction differs from germline and may be a read error. The CDR3 loop is CASSWVAVVGGDLFF. The DNA for the CDR3 is TGTGCCAGCAGTTGGGTGGCAGTCGTGGGCGGGGATCTGTTTTTT. V and J are TRBV27 and TRBJ2-2, with D tentatively TRBD2 (6 bases). The CDR3 sequence is 15 residues long. Germline CDR1 and CDR2: MNHEY and SMNVEV (reference sequence).

This chain uses TRBV28 with TRBJ1-5, with a tentative D call TRBD1 (6 bases). This CDR3 is 16 amino acids long. The germline gives CDR1 MDHEN, CDR2 SYDVKM. V shed 5 bases and J shed 0 bases, with 14 bases lying between them. For the CDR3, the DNA is TGTGCCAGCAGTGACCGGGGGCTCGATAGCAATCAGCCCCAGCATTTT. It yields the protein CASSDRGLDSNQPQHF.

This clonotype was counted ten times or more. The chain joins TRBV6-1 to TRBJ2-7; D not certain. The CDR3 extends over 14 amino acids. The V end lost 4 bases, the J end lost 0 bases, and 10 bases lay between the germline ends. Germline values: CDR1 MNHNS, CDR2 SASEGT. CDR3 DNA: TGTGCCAGCAGTGCTGCAGACAACTCCTACGAGCAGTACTTC. Encoded protein: CASSAADNSYEQYF.

The V and J genes are TRBV20-1 and TRBJ2-7; 9 nucleotides match TRBD2. Germline assignment: CDR1 DFQATT and CDR2 SNEGSKA (reference sequence). V was pared by 1 base and J by 7 bases, with 17 bases of the junction left unmatched. CDR3 length: 17 residues. The CDR3 region has the DNA TGCAGTGCTAGAGCTCCCTTGCGCGGGAGGGGCTTGGGGGAGCAGTACTTC. Translated: CSARAPLRGRGLGEQYF.

This clonotype has at least ten counts. The chain links TRBV12-3 or TRBV12-4 to TRBJ1-5; no clear D gene. The length of the CDR3 is 15 residues. The V end lost 3 bases, the J end lost 1 base, and 10 bases lay between the germline ends. CDR3 sequence reads: CASSLSLTSNQPQHF. The DNA of the CDR3 is TGTGCCAGCAGTTTGTCTCTGACAAGCAATCAGCCCCAGCATTTT.

The chain links TRBV28 to TRBJ1-4; no clear D. This CDR3 comprises 15 residues. CDR1 and CDR2 (germline): MDHEN, SYDVKM. Between the trimmed V and J ends, which lost 6 bases and 4 bases, there was a span of 15 bases. In nucleotides, the CDR3 is TGTGCCAGCAGCTGGGCTGCAGGAAATAATGAAAAACTGTTTTTT. Its protein product is CASSWAAGNNEKLFF.

This clonotype was recorded at least ten times. The rearrangement joins TRBV10-3 to TRBJ2-7; tentatively, D is TRBD1 (6 bases). V was pared by 0 bases and J by 1 base, with 13 bases between. CDR3 length: 16 residues. The germline V gene encodes CDR1 ENHRY and CDR2 SYGVKD. CDR3 residues: CAISESNRAGSYEQYF. The CDR3 nucleotides are TGTGCCATCAGTGAGTCCAACAGGGCAGGGTCCTACGAGCAGTACTTC.

This clonotype came up many times. The chain has TRBV5-1 and TRBJ2-7, with no clear D. The germline V gene encodes CDR1 SGHRS and CDR2 YFSETQ. Trimming shortened V by 0 bases and J by 0 bases, and 7 bases separated the two germline ends. The CDR3 totals 14 residues. For the CDR3, the DNA is TGCGCCAGCAGCTTGGAGCCAAGCTCCTACGAGCAGTACTTC. Its protein is CASSLEPSSYEQYF.

This clonotype was seen at least ten times. The V gene is TRBV20-1, the J gene TRBJ1-6; D is unclear. V was pared by 3 bases and J by 5 bases, with 17 bases between. Germline V gene lookup returns CDR1 DFQATT and CDR2 SNEGSKA (reference sequence). This CDR3 has 16 amino acids. The CDR3 DNA reads as TGCAGTGCTAGCCTTCCGGGTTCTGGGGATAATTCACCCCTCCACTTT. It codes for CSASLPGSGDNSPLHF.

This clonotype was seen more than once but under ten times. The chain combines TRBV28 with TRBJ2-5; unclear D gene. V lost 2 bases and J 3 bases, leaving 7 bases between the germline ends. Germline loops: CDR1 MDHEN, CDR2 SYDVKM. The CDR3 spans 13 residues. The CDR3 here is CASSLEQKETQYF. CDR3 DNA sequence: TGTGCCAGCAGTTTAGAACAGAAAGAGACCCAGTACTTC.

The sample holds many counts of this clonotype. The chain has TRBV12-3 or TRBV12-4 and TRBJ2-7; 8 bases fit TRBD2. CDR3 length: 15 amino acids. Trimming removed 5 bases from V and 4 bases from J; junction bases left unmatched: 10. The CDR3 nucleotides are TGTGCCAGCAGTCCCCCCGGGACTAGGATGTACGAGCAGTACTTC. Its translation is CASSPPGTRMYEQYF.

The rearrangement links TRBV11-2 to TRBJ2-5; D call uncertain. The germline V gene has CDR1 SGHAT and CDR2 FQNNGV. The length of the CDR3 is 8 residues. The CDR3 sequence is CNQETQYF. The CDR3, as DNA: TGTAACCAAGAGACCCAGTACTTC.

The chain employs TRBV18 and TRBJ2-5; 9 positions agree with TRBD1. CDR1 is KGHSH, CDR2 LQKENI, per germline. The length of the CDR3 is 16 residues. V shed 3 bases and J 5 bases; nucleotides not matched to a gene: 10. CDR3 amino acids: CASSPLGTGRMETQYF. The CDR3 DNA is TGTGCCAGCTCACCGCTCGGGACAGGGAGGATGGAGACCCAGTACTTC.

CDR3 sequence: CASSWTPGQGDTGELFF. The CDR3 DNA sequence: TGCGCCAGCAGCTGGACTCCGGGACAGGGAGATACCGGGGAGCTGTTTTTT. The chain carries TRBV5-1 and TRBJ2-2, with 9 positions matching TRBD1. The CDR3 is 17 residues long. CDR1 SGHRS and CDR2 YFSETQ come from the germline V gene. V lost 3 bases and J lost 5; bases outside the gene matches: 11.

V is TRBV6-1 and J is TRBJ2-7; 9 bases are shared with TRBD2. The germline V gene has CDR1 MNHNS and CDR2 SASEGT. V shed 0 bases and J 3 bases; nucleotides not matched to a gene: 3. The CDR3 is 15 residues long. CDR3 nucleotides: TGTGCCAGCAGTGAAGCGCCTAGCGGGGACTACGAGCAGTACTTC. Its protein product is CASSEAPSGDYEQYF.

There are many counts of this clonotype. V gene TRBV7-2 combines with J gene TRBJ2-2, with D perhaps given as TRBD1 or TRBD2 (6 bases each). Per germline, CDR1 SGHTA and CDR2 FQGNSA. The V and J ends lost 4 bases and 8 bases respectively, with 14 bases between them. The CDR3 is made up of 14 amino acids. The CDR3 is CASSSDGGGGELFF. CDR3 nucleotide sequence: TGTGCCAGCAGCTCCGACGGGGGCGGGGGGGAGCTGTTTTTT.

This clonotype has a count of ten or more. V is TRBV12-3 or TRBV12-4 and J is TRBJ2-5; TRBD2 matches at 9 bases. After removal of 8 bases from V and 5 bases from J, the junction contained 9 bases not matched to a gene. This CDR3 is built from 14 residues. The CDR3 here is CASALAGVEETQYF. The CDR3 nucleotides are TGTGCCAGCGCCTTAGCGGGAGTAGAGGAGACCCAGTACTTC.

This clonotype was seen only once. The J gene is TRBJ1-1, the V gene TRBV6-1; D gene ambiguous. The CDR3 extends over 14 amino acids. The germline V gene encodes CDR1 MNHNS and CDR2 SASEGT. Trimming shortened V by 2 bases and J by 3 bases, and 10 bases separated the two germline ends. Written as DNA, the CDR3 is TGTGCCAGCAGTGAAAGGGAGCAAGACACTGAAGCTTTCTTT. Translated: CASSEREQDTEAFF.

In its sample, this clonotype was seen many times. The rearrangement links TRBV5-1 to TRBJ1-6; D is unresolved. Germline assignment: CDR1 SGHRS and CDR2 YFSETQ. The CDR3 is 13 amino acids. With 0 bases removed from V and 7 bases from J, the gap between germline ends came to 5 bases. The CDR3 DNA sequence: TGCGCCAGCAGCTTGGAGGAGAATTCACCCCTCCACTTT. Translation: CASSLEENSPLHF. The whole variable domain, remainder taken from reference TRBV5-1 and TRBJ1-6, is KAGVTQTPRYLIKTRGQQVTLSCSPISGHRSVSWYQQTPGQGLQFLFEYFSETQRNKGNFPGRFSGRQFSNSRSEMNVSTLELGDSALYLCASSLEENSPLHFGNGTRLTVT.

In its sample, this clonotype was seen a few times. The J gene is TRBJ2-7, the V gene TRBV5-1, with no clear D. Trimming cost V 0 bases and J 2 bases, with 15 bases left between them. Germline CDR1 and CDR2: SGHRS and YFSETQ. The CDR3 sequence is 16 residues long. The CDR3 region has the DNA TGCGCCAGCAGCTTGGAGCCCAGCAGTGAACCCTACGAGCAGTACTTC. Amino acid sequence: CASSLEPSSEPYEQYF.

This clonotype was recorded many times. The chain recombines TRBV3-1 with TRBJ1-3; D is uncertain. The germline V gene encodes CDR1 LGHDT and CDR2 YNNKEL (reference sequence). The CDR3 length is 15 residues. Trimming stripped 0 bases from V and 2 bases from J, with 8 bases between. CDR3 region: CASSQDAGAGNTIYF. CDR3 in DNA: TGTGCCAGCAGCCAAGATGCAGGTGCTGGAAACACCATATATTTT.

This clonotype was detected only a few times. The rearrangement uses TRBV5-5 and TRBJ1-6, with TRBD1 as a possible D gene (5 bases). This CDR3 has 14 residues. Trimming took off 3 bases at V and 13 bases at J, with 17 bases between the two ends. Per germline, CDR1 SGHKS and CDR2 YYEKEE (reference sequence). DNA of the CDR3: TGTGCCAGCAGCTCAAGGGACGTACTAGGGCCCCTCCACTTT. It translates to CASSSRDVLGPLHF.

J is TRBJ1-5 and V is TRBV6-1; 7 bases line up with TRBD1. Losses at the gene ends were 1 base for V and 9 bases for J; bases not matched to a gene: 0. The length of the CDR3 is 12 residues. CDR1 is MNHNS and CDR2 is SASEGT in the germline V gene. This chain's CDR3 is CASSEGTGPQHF. In nucleotides, the CDR3 is TGTGCCAGCAGTGAAGGGACAGGGCCCCAGCATTTT.

Many counts were recorded for this clonotype. The chain links TRBV11-2 to TRBJ1-6, with D uncertain. Germline assignment: CDR1 SGHAT and CDR2 FQNNGV. The CDR3 is 15 residues long. V was trimmed by 3 bases and J by 0 bases, leaving 6 bases between them. This chain's CDR3 is CASSFTYSYNSPLHF. In DNA form, the CDR3 reads TGTGCCAGCAGCTTTACCTACTCCTATAATTCACCCCTCCACTTT.

The gene calls are TRBV12-3 or TRBV12-4 and TRBJ1-1; unclear D gene. The germline V and J ends were trimmed by 3 bases and 6 bases, with 14 bases remaining between them. CDR3 length: 14 residues. DNA of the CDR3: TGTGCCAGCAGTTTGTGGGGTGAGGTCTCTGAAGCTTTCTTT. Protein: CASSLWGEVSEAFF.

The V and J genes are TRBV4-3 and TRBJ2-7; D is ambiguous. The V and J ends lost 2 bases and 6 bases respectively, with 11 bases between them. Germline assignment: CDR1 LGHNA and CDR2 YSLEER. The CDR3 contains 13 residues. DNA for the CDR3: TGCGCCAGCAGCCAAATCTCTGGTGCCGAGCAGTACTTC. This encodes CASSQISGAEQYF.